Following are 30 T cell receptor beta chains from one sample sequenced in a study of human T cells and chemical hapten exposure. TCRdb re-called the RACE reads with MiXCR, one entry per CDR3 protein. The table shows about 120,000 distinct CDR3 sequences, with about 12% occurring only once. Indicated time point: patch test 1, 2 weeks after DPC sensitization. Treatment noted: therapeutic diphenylcyclopropenone sensitization with weekly scalp DPC. The input for sequencing was whole blood, taken in connection with sensitization to the hapten diphenylcyclopropenone (DPC). The origin of the receptors is a woman aged 45-60 years with alopecia areata. Some clones in this sample may be carry-over from other donors' samples.

This clonotype was observed a handful of times. The chain is built from TRBV5-1 and TRBJ1-5, with D possibly being TRBD1 (6 bases). With 1 base removed from V and 7 bases from J, the gap between germline ends came to 15 bases. CDR3 length: 15 residues. Per germline, CDR1 SGHRS and CDR2 YFSETQ. CDR3 coding DNA: TGCGCCAGCAGCTTGAGGCCAGGGGTGGAACAGCCCCAGCATTTT. The encoded protein is CASSLRPGVEQPQHF. Using reference TRBV5-1 and TRBJ1-5 for the parts outside the CDR3, the full variable domain is KAGVTQTPRYLIKTRGQQVTLSCSPISGHRSVSWYQQTPGQGLQFLFEYFSETQRNKGNFPGRFSGRQFSNSRSEMNVSTLELGDSALYLCASSLRPGVEQPQHFGDGTRLSIL.

This clonotype has only a few counts. This chain links TRBV27 with TRBJ2-3; 10 nucleotides agree with TRBD1. J was trimmed by 0 bases and V by 1 base; bases with no gene match: 7. The CDR3 has 18 amino acids. Per the germline V gene, CDR1 is MNHEY and CDR2 is SMNVEV (reference sequence). The CDR3, as DNA: TGTGCCAGCAGTTTATTTAGGGGGACAGGGGCAAGCACAGATACGCAGTATTTT. Protein: CASSLFRGTGASTDTQYF.

This chain joins TRBV29-1 and TRBJ1-1; no clear D. Germline V gene sequence: CDR1 SQVTM, CDR2 ANQGSEA. The CDR3 spans 13 residues. Trimming cost V 5 bases and J 1 base, with 11 bases left between them. CDR3 in DNA: TGCAGCGTTTTTCAGAGTACGAACACTGAAGCTTTCTTT. It specifies CSVFQSTNTEAFF.

Many counts were recorded for this clonotype. The chain uses TRBV12-3 or TRBV12-4 and TRBJ1-1; D is possibly TRBD1 (5 bases). V gave up 3 bases and J gave up 2 bases, with 7 bases separating them. The CDR3 contains 13 residues. The CDR3 DNA follows: TGTGCCAGCAGTTTCTGGGACAACACTGAAGCTTTCTTT. This encodes CASSFWDNTEAFF.

This clonotype was found many times. The chain couples TRBV28 to TRBJ1-1; D is unclear. The germline V gene has CDR1 MDHEN and CDR2 SYDVKM. The CDR3 is made up of 12 amino acids. Trimming cost V 3 bases and J 5 bases, with 7 bases left between them. The CDR3 DNA sequence: TGTGCCAGCAGTTTCCGAGGTACTGAAGCTTTCTTT. Protein sequence: CASSFRGTEAFF. The variable domain in full, with the rest retrieved from reference TRBV28 and TRBJ1-1, is DVKVTQSSRYLVKRTGEKVFLECVQDMDHENMFWYRQDPGLGLRLIYFSYDVKMKEKGDIPEGYSVSREKKERFSLILESASTNQTSMYLCASSFRGTEAFFGQGTRLTVV.

This clonotype was observed at least ten times. The chain is built from TRBV28 and TRBJ2-3; no definite D call. CDR1 is MDHEN and CDR2 is SYDVKM in the germline V gene. V lost 6 bases, J lost 4 bases, and 8 bases lay in between. The CDR3 extends over 12 amino acids. CDR3 DNA sequence: TGTGCCAGCAGCACCTTATCAGATACGCAGTATTTT. Protein: CASSTLSDTQYF.

This clonotype was detected ten times or more. J is TRBJ1-4 and V is TRBV7-2, with D possibly TRBD1 on 5 matching bases. Germline-derived CDR1 and CDR2 are SGHTA and FQGNSA. CDR3 length equals 16 residues. Trimming removed 1 base at V and 3 bases at J, with 12 bases between. The CDR3 spells CASSLGSRQPNEKLFF. CDR3 bases: TGTGCCAGCAGCTTAGGGTCCAGACAGCCTAATGAAAAACTGTTTTTT.

This chain links TRBV12-3 or TRBV12-4 with TRBJ2-2; 7 bases map to TRBD1. CDR3 length equals 13 residues. Losses at the gene ends were 8 bases for V and 5 bases for J; bases not matched to a gene: 5. CDR3 protein: CASALTGTGELFF. CDR3 bases: TGTGCCAGCGCACTGACAGGGACCGGGGAGCTGTTTTTT.

In its sample, this clonotype was seen a few times. The rearrangement joins TRBV6-5 to TRBJ1-1; the D gene is possibly TRBD1 (5 bases). The CDR3 runs to 15 residues. CDR1 MNHEY and CDR2 SVGAGI come from the germline V gene. Trimming stripped 6 bases from V and 1 base from J, with 15 bases between. The CDR3 nucleotides read TGTGCCAGCAGGGTACAGGAAAGAGGGAACACTGAAGCTTTCTTT. Translated, it gives CASRVQERGNTEAFF.

The table lists this clonotype with a few counts. The V call is TRBV2, the J call TRBJ2-3, with TRBD2 identical over 11 bases. This CDR3 has 16 amino acids. CDR1 and CDR2 (germline): SNHLY, FYNNEI. Trimming took 7 bases from V and 0 from J; bases not matched to a gene: 6. This CDR3 is CASTPGLAASTDTQYF. The CDR3 DNA follows: TGTGCCAGCACCCCGGGACTAGCGGCTAGCACAGATACGCAGTATTTT.

At least ten counts were recorded for this clonotype. The rearrangement uses TRBV12-3 or TRBV12-4 and TRBJ1-1; no clear D. Trimming removed 8 bases at V and 7 bases at J, with 17 bases between. CDR3 size: 13 residues. The CDR3 nucleotides are TGTGCCAGCGGATCGACACGAGGCATTGAAGCTTTCTTT. It encodes CASGSTRGIEAFF.

The chain couples TRBV20-1 to TRBJ2-3, with no clear D. There are 13 residues in the CDR3. The V and J ends lost 2 bases and 1 base respectively, with 7 bases between them. Germline CDR1 and CDR2: DFQATT and SNEGSKA (reference sequence). The CDR3 DNA is TGCAGTGCTAGATATGTAGGCACAGATACGCAGTATTTT. This codes for CSARYVGTDTQYF.

This clonotype showed up many times. The gene calls are TRBV13 and TRBJ1-2, with TRBD1 identical over 7 bases. V gave up 1 base and J gave up 1 base; unmatched junction bases: 6. The CDR3 length is 16 residues. Germline V gene lookup returns CDR1 PRHDT and CDR2 FYEKMQ (reference sequence). Here the CDR3 DNA reads TGTGCCAGCAGCTTAGCCACAGGGGCCTTTAACTATGGCTACACCTTC. Protein sequence: CASSLATGAFNYGYTF.

This clonotype was recorded many times. The V call is TRBV11-2, the J call TRBJ2-6; 8 bases are a match to TRBD1. The V and J ends lost 7 bases and 2 bases, in that order; junction bases with no gene match: 7. Germline V gene lookup returns CDR1 SGHAT and CDR2 FQNNGV. CDR3 size: 16 residues. The CDR3, as DNA: TGTGCCAGCACACGGGACAGGCCTCCTGGGGCCAACGTCCTGACTTTC. Its protein is CASTRDRPPGANVLTF.

This chain joins TRBV20-1 and TRBJ2-7, with 10 bases matching TRBD1. Germline assignment: CDR1 DFQATT and CDR2 SNEGSKA (reference sequence). The V gene end was trimmed by 3 bases and the J gene end by 2 bases; junction bases not matched to a gene: 4. The length of the CDR3 is 14 residues. CDR3 nucleotide sequence: TGCAGTGCTAGGGCCGGGACAGGGGCCTACGAGCAGTACTTC. Its translation: CSARAGTGAYEQYF.

The sample holds a few counts of this clonotype. This chain links TRBV7-9 with TRBJ2-1; possibly TRBD2 for D (5 bases). Germline-derived CDR1 and CDR2 are SEHNR and FQNEAQ (reference sequence). The CDR3 is 12 amino acids. V was clipped by 5 bases and J by 7 bases, with 9 bases between them. The DNA for the CDR3 is TGTGCCAGCAGCACCGGGGTAAATGAGCAGTTCTTC. It encodes CASSTGVNEQFF.

There are a few counts of this clonotype. V gene TRBV6-6 combines with J gene TRBJ2-3; TRBD2 agrees at 8 bases. Germline V gene sequence: CDR1 MNHNY, CDR2 SVGAGI (reference sequence). The CDR3 sequence is 16 residues long. V shed 6 bases, J shed 0 bases, and the junction held 8 bases outside the gene matches. The DNA of the CDR3 is TGTGCCAGCAGATCCGGGACTAGGGGAAGCACAGATACGCAGTATTTT. Its protein is CASRSGTRGSTDTQYF.

The rearrangement links TRBV19 to TRBJ2-2, with 9 bases lining up with TRBD1. The CDR3 has 13 amino acids. Germline V CDR1 and CDR2: LNHDA, SQIVND (reference sequence). The junction had 4 bases not matched to a gene; V was cut back by 8 bases and J by 6 bases. CDR3 sequence reads: CASSGTGSGELFF. In DNA, the CDR3 is TGTGCCAGTTCCGGGACAGGGTCCGGGGAGCTGTTTTTT.

V usage is TRBV7-8 and J usage is TRBJ2-7, with a weak D call TRBD2 (6 bases). Germline CDR1 is SGHVS and CDR2 is FQNEAQ. CDR3 length: 14 residues. Trimming shortened V by 4 bases and J by 0 bases, and 10 bases separated the two germline ends. In DNA form, the CDR3 reads TGTGCCAGCAGCTGGGGACTCCTCTCCTACGAGCAGTACTTC. It specifies CASSWGLLSYEQYF.

The CDR3 DNA follows: TGTGCCAGCAGCCAAGGGCTGTGGGAAAACATTCAGTACTTC. Translated: CASSQGLWENIQYF. This chain links TRBV6-5 with TRBJ2-4; D ambiguous. V was pared by 6 bases and J by 5 bases, with 14 bases between. The length of the CDR3 is 14 residues. The V gene's germline CDR1 is MNHEY and CDR2 SVGAGI.

This clonotype was picked up a small number of times. This chain joins TRBV18 and TRBJ2-1; possibly TRBD1 or TRBD2 for D (5 bases each). The length of the CDR3 is 15 residues. V was shortened by 2 bases and J by 6 bases, with 14 bases between the two germline ends. CDR1 is KGHSH, CDR2 LQKENI, per germline. CDR3: CASSPFKGRSNEQFF. The DNA of the CDR3 is TGTGCCAGCTCACCATTCAAGGGACGAAGCAATGAGCAGTTCTTC. Drawing the rest from reference TRBV18 and TRBJ2-1, the complete variable domain is NAGVMQNPRHLVRRRGQEARLRCSPMKGHSHVYWYRQLPEEGLKFMVYLQKENIIDESGMPKERFSAEFPKEGPSILRIQQVVRGDSAAYFCASSPFKGRSNEQFFGPGTRLTVL.

There are many counts of this clonotype. This chain joins TRBV7-9 and TRBJ1-1; TRBD1 is a possible D gene (5 bases). Trimming stripped 4 bases from V and 1 base from J, with 10 bases between. CDR3 length: 14 residues. Germline assignment: CDR1 SEHNR and CDR2 FQNEAQ (reference sequence). Here the CDR3 DNA reads TGTGCCAGCAGCTACCTGCAGGGGAACACTGAAGCTTTCTTT. This encodes CASSYLQGNTEAFF.

This clonotype was found many times. CDR3 sequence reads: CASSPLTGVLRPQHF. The CDR3 nucleotides read TGTGCCAGCAGTCCACTGACAGGGGTATTAAGGCCCCAGCATTTT. V is TRBV27 and J is TRBJ1-5; 8 bases are shared with TRBD1. After removal of 5 bases from V and 9 bases from J, the junction contained 12 bases not matched to a gene. The CDR3 is 15 amino acids. The V gene's germline CDR1 is MNHEY and CDR2 SMNVEV (reference sequence).

This chain connects TRBV10-1 to TRBJ1-1, with D unclear. V lost 3 bases to trimming and J lost 6 bases, with 14 bases between them. This CDR3 contains 14 residues. Germline loops: CDR1 WNHNN, CDR2 SYGVQD (reference sequence). The CDR3 bases are TGCGCCAGCAGTGAAGTCCATGCAGGCGCTGAAGCTTTCTTT. This encodes CASSEVHAGAEAFF.

In its sample, this clonotype was seen many times. The chain carries TRBV19 and TRBJ2-2, with a tentative D call TRBD1 (5 bases). The V end was cut by 2 bases, the J end by 9 bases, with 13 bases between. The germline CDR1 and CDR2 sequences are LNHDA and SQIVND (reference sequence). This CDR3 contains 14 residues. The CDR3 reads CASSITPQGRELFF. The CDR3 DNA sequence: TGTGCCAGTAGTATAACCCCCCAGGGCCGGGAGCTGTTTTTT.

The chain combines TRBV2 with TRBJ2-2; D possibly corresponds to TRBD2 (5 bases). This CDR3 comprises 14 residues. Trimming pared 6 bases from V and 5 bases from J, leaving 13 bases between. Germline CDR1 reads SNHLY; CDR2 reads FYNNEI. CDR3 nucleotides: TGTGCCAGCAGCGACCTGTCGGGGACCGGGGAGCTGTTTTTT. Residues: CASSDLSGTGELFF.

The chain recombines TRBV11-2 with TRBJ2-3, with 9 positions matching TRBD2. Germline assignment: CDR1 SGHAT and CDR2 FQNNGV. The CDR3 sequence is 15 residues long. Trimming took 5 bases from V and 2 from J; bases not matched to a gene: 5. The CDR3: CASSHSGGFTDTQYF. The CDR3 coding sequence is TGTGCCAGCAGCCATAGCGGGGGATTCACAGATACGCAGTATTTT.

V usage is TRBV6-5 and J usage is TRBJ2-1, with D unclear. CDR3 length: 13 amino acids. V gave up 5 bases and J gave up 10 bases, with 15 bases separating them. Looked up from germline, CDR1 is MNHEY and CDR2 is SVGAGI. The CDR3 DNA is TGTGCCAGCAGTATTTGGATGGGGTCGGAGCAGTTCTTC. This gives the protein CASSIWMGSEQFF.

The chain links TRBV28 to TRBJ2-7; TRBD1 aligns across 11 bases. This CDR3 spans 13 amino acids. Germline V lookup: CDR1 MDHEN, CDR2 SYDVKM. The trim removed 8 bases at V and 9 bases at J, leaving 9 bases unmatched. Here the CDR3 reads CASGTGGLRGQYF. CDR3 DNA sequence: TGTGCCAGCGGGACAGGGGGTTTGCGGGGGCAGTACTTC. The full variable domain, completed using reference TRBV28 and TRBJ2-7, is DVKVTQSSRYLVKRTGEKVFLECVQDMDHENMFWYRQDPGLGLRLIYFSYDVKMKEKGDIPEGYSVSREKKERFSLILESASTNQTSMYLCASGTGGLRGQYFGPGTRLTVT.

This clonotype was picked up many times. The chain recombines TRBV3-1 with TRBJ2-5; D call uncertain. The germline V gene has CDR1 LGHDT and CDR2 YNNKEL (reference sequence). The CDR3 is made up of 12 amino acids. Deletions cut 0 bases from V and 11 bases from J, with 10 bases between. The CDR3 region is CASSQDVAPQYF. The CDR3 DNA is TGTGCCAGCAGCCAAGATGTGGCCCCTCAGTACTTC.